This entry lists 20 T cell receptor beta chains sequenced from one sample in a study of T cell changes during pregnancy in multiple sclerosis. Profiling relied on immunoSEQ multiplex PCR, and the TCRdb table lists in-frame clones only, not all of them. The sample has 38,000 or so clones, about 92% seen once. Source: peripheral blood, taken before pregnancy. All receptors derive from a female donor with multiple sclerosis, enrolled in a pregnancy study.

This clone was counted only a few times. The rearrangement links TRBV10-1 to TRBJ2-1; D perhaps matches TRBD2 (5 bases). V dropped 3 bases and J dropped 3 bases, with 9 bases sitting between them. The germline gives CDR1 WNHNN, CDR2 SYGVQD (reference sequence). The CDR3 has 14 amino acids. This CDR3 is CASSDRADYNEQFF. The CDR3, as DNA: TGCGCCAGCAGTGATAGAGCGGACTACAATGAGCAGTTCTTC.

This clone was seen once. The rearrangement joins TRBV5-1 to TRBJ1-1; TRBD1 is a possible D gene (5 bases). CDR3 length equals 13 residues. The V end lost 5 bases, the J end lost 1 base, and 9 bases lay between the germline ends. Germline V CDR1 and CDR2: SGHRS, YFSETQ. CDR3 nucleotides: TGCGCCAGCAGGACTCAGGGGAACACTGAAGCTTTCTTT. It yields the protein CASRTQGNTEAFF.

The chain recombines TRBV4-3 with TRBJ2-5, with 10 bases aligning to TRBD1. After removal of 4 bases from V and 5 bases from J, the junction contained 7 bases not matched to a gene. The CDR3 consists of 15 residues. CDR1 and CDR2 (germline): LGHNA, YSLEER. The CDR3: CASSPGQGDGETQYF. The CDR3 DNA is TGCGCCAGCAGCCCCGGACAGGGGGACGGGGAGACCCAGTACTTC.

This sequence joins TRBV19 and TRBJ2-1, with D possibly TRBD2 on 5 matching bases. Trimming removed 1 base from V and 4 bases from J, with 11 bases in between. CDR3 length equals 15 residues. From germline, CDR1 is LNHDA and CDR2 SQIVND (reference sequence). The CDR3 sequence is CASSIGERQYNEQFF. DNA of the CDR3: TGTGCCAGTAGTATAGGGGAGAGGCAATACAATGAGCAGTTCTTC.

The chain recombines TRBV2 with TRBJ2-7; 7 bases are a match to TRBD2. Germline CDR1 and CDR2: SNHLY and FYNNEI. J lost 7 bases, V lost 1 base, and 4 bases had no gene match. This CDR3 region has 13 residues. For the CDR3, the DNA is TGTGCCAGCAGTGAAGGGGTGGGAGGGGAGCAGTACTTC. It encodes CASSEGVGGEQYF.

CDR3 nucleotide sequence: TGCGCCAGCAGCTTGACTAGCGGGAGGAATTCAGGCGAGCAGTACTTC. Protein sequence: CASSLTSGRNSGEQYF. The J gene is TRBJ2-7, the V gene TRBV5-1; 12 positions agree with TRBD2. The germline gives CDR1 SGHRS, CDR2 YFSETQ. Unmatched junction bases numbered 8, after V lost 1 base and J lost 6 bases. This CDR3 contains 16 residues.

The chain joins TRBV25-1 to TRBJ2-3; a possible D gene is TRBD1 (5 bases). The CDR3 covers 14 residues. V lost 4 bases and J lost 4, with 12 bases in between. Germline loops: CDR1 MGHDK, CDR2 SYGVNS. The CDR3 nucleotides are TGTGCCAGCAGTGGCCCATGGGGCGCAGATACGCAGTATTTT. It yields the protein CASSGPWGADTQYF.

The rearrangement joins TRBV5-1 to TRBJ1-2; D perhaps matches TRBD1 (6 bases). Germline V CDR1 and CDR2: SGHRS, YFSETQ. This CDR3 comprises 14 residues. Deletions cut 0 bases from V and 8 bases from J, with 14 bases between. CDR3 coding DNA: TGCGCCAGCAGCTTGGGGCAGGGGATAGAAGGCTACACCTTC. Translating it yields CASSLGQGIEGYTF.

The chain links TRBV7-2 to TRBJ2-1, with unresolved D. Between the trimmed V and J ends, which lost 1 base and 9 bases, there was a span of 7 bases. CDR3 length: 12 amino acids. Germline loops: CDR1 SGHTA, CDR2 FQGNSA. For the CDR3, the DNA is TGTGCCAGCAGCTTAGTAAGACTTGAGCAGTTCTTC. Translation: CASSLVRLEQFF.

The chain links TRBV5-1 to TRBJ1-2, with 8 nucleotides matching TRBD1. The CDR3 is made up of 14 amino acids. CDR1 and CDR2 from the germline V gene are SGHRS and YFSETQ. V was pared by 3 bases and J by 4 bases, with 5 bases of the junction left unmatched. The CDR3 nucleotides read TGCGCCAGCAGCTCCGGGACAGGCCCCTATGGCTACACCTTC. Protein: CASSSGTGPYGYTF.

The CDR3 coding sequence is TGTGCCAGCAGCTTGGCGTTTCGGGTTGGCACTGAAGCTTTCTTT. Amino acid sequence: CASSLAFRVGTEAFF. The chain uses TRBV5-6 and TRBJ1-1, with no clear D. The CDR3 runs to 15 residues. The germline gives CDR1 SGHDT, CDR2 YYEEEE. Trimming took 0 bases from V and 4 from J, leaving 13 bases between them.

V is TRBV27 and J is TRBJ2-1, with D possibly matching TRBD2 (6 bases). The germline CDR1 and CDR2 sequences are MNHEY and SMNVEV (reference sequence). This CDR3 is 16 amino acids long. Trimming took 0 bases from V and 2 from J, leaving 11 bases between them. CDR3 sequence (DNA): TGTGCCAGCAGTTTATCCCGGGAGTGGACCTACAATGAGCAGTTCTTC. Translated: CASSLSREWTYNEQFF.

The gene calls are TRBV29-1 and TRBJ2-7; D perhaps matches TRBD1 (6 bases). The V gene lost 5 bases and the J gene lost 2 bases, with 10 bases spanning the gap. The CDR3 runs to 12 residues. Germline V lookup: CDR1 SQVTM, CDR2 ANQGSEA. This chain's CDR3 is CSVHQGTYEQYF. The CDR3 coding sequence is TGCAGCGTTCACCAGGGGACCTACGAGCAGTACTTC.

The chain recombines TRBV29-1 with TRBJ2-4; the D gene is possibly TRBD2 (6 bases). Germline V gene sequence: CDR1 SQVTM, CDR2 ANQGSEA. CDR3 length: 13 residues. The V end was cut by 2 bases, the J end by 3 bases, with 8 bases between. DNA of the CDR3: TGCAGCGTTGAAATGGGGGGCAAAAACATTCAGTACTTC. Encoded protein: CSVEMGGKNIQYF.

This clone appeared a single time. This chain connects TRBV5-1 to TRBJ2-3; 8 positions agree with TRBD1. V lost 5 bases, J lost 1 base, and 12 bases stayed unmatched. Per the germline V gene, CDR1 is SGHRS and CDR2 is YFSETQ. The CDR3 extends over 17 amino acids. This CDR3 is CASSVQGASLGTDTQYF. The DNA of the CDR3 is TGCGCCAGCAGTGTCCAGGGGGCGAGTCTCGGCACAGATACGCAGTATTTT.

About this clone: An end of the junction differs from the germline gene, which may be a read error. The chain uses TRBV5-6 and TRBJ2-7; 12 bases fit TRBD2. The CDR3 is made up of 18 amino acids. CDR1 and CDR2 (germline): SGHDT, YYEEEE. The CDR3, as DNA: TGTGCCAGCACCTTGGCAGAAGGACTAGCGGGACTCTCCTACGAGCAGTACTTC. Its protein is CASTLAEGLAGLSYEQYF.

The chain joins TRBV6-5 to TRBJ2-5; 7 nucleotides agree with TRBD1. Unmatched junction bases numbered 4, after V lost 5 bases and J lost 1 base. Germline V gene sequence: CDR1 MNHEY, CDR2 SVGAGI. This CDR3 has 14 amino acids. CDR3 loop: CASSTGTVQETQYF. As DNA, the CDR3 is TGTGCCAGCAGTACAGGGACAGTCCAAGAGACCCAGTACTTC.

This clone was counted a single time. This chain connects TRBV30 to TRBJ1-1, with 10 bases matching TRBD1. Germline CDR1 and CDR2: GTSNPN and SVGIG (reference sequence). This CDR3 spans 12 amino acids. With V trimmed by 0 bases and J by 10 bases, 2 bases remained unmatched. The CDR3 is CAWSVGQGLAFF. DNA of the CDR3: TGTGCCTGGAGTGTGGGACAGGGGCTAGCTTTCTTT. The whole variable domain, remainder taken from reference TRBV30 and TRBJ1-1, is SQTIHQWPATLVQPVGSPLSLECTVEGTSNPNLYWYRQAAGRGLQLLFYSVGIGQISSEVPQNLSASRPQDRQFILSSKKLLLSDSGFYLCAWSVGQGLAFFGQGTRLTVV.

This sequence joins TRBV6-6 and TRBJ2-7; 8 bases match TRBD1. The trim removed 2 bases at V and 5 bases at J, leaving 8 bases unmatched. CDR1 and CDR2 (germline): MNHNY, SVGAGI (reference sequence). This CDR3 has 15 amino acids. CDR3 coding DNA: TGTGCCAGCAGTTACGAAACAGGGGGTTCCAACGAGCAGTACTTC. Translating it yields CASSYETGGSNEQYF.

The CDR3 DNA follows: TGCAGCGTCCAGGCGGGGGGCTACAATGAGCAGTTCTTC. This encodes CSVQAGGYNEQFF. This sequence joins TRBV29-1 and TRBJ2-1; TRBD2 aligns across 8 bases. The germline gives CDR1 SQVTM, CDR2 ANQGSEA. This CDR3 region has 13 residues. V trimming: 6 bases; J trimming: 3 bases; junction bases outside the gene matches: 4.